This TCR delta chain was identified in a study of gamma-delta T cells after stem cell transplantation. V lost 2 bases to trimming and J lost 1 base; unmatched junction nucleotides: 11. The CDR3 contains 18 residues. Germline V gene lookup returns CDR1 GEAIGNYY and CDR2 EKD. TCRdb redid clone calling on the RT-PCR reads using CATT. There are approximately 2,900 delta-chain clones in the sample; around a third occur only once, and roughly 25% lies in the top ten. The receptor's source is a human donor. It is not recorded whose cells these are; they may come from a transplant donor. The sequenced material came from gamma-delta T cells. The V call is TRDV2, the J call TRDJ1, with TRDD3 matching over 11 bases. CDR3 sequence reads: CACDMLVGDTHSTDKLIF. In DNA, the CDR3 is TGTGCCTGTGACATGTTAGTGGGGGATACGCACTCCACCGATAAACTCATCTTT.